What follows are 14 T cell receptor beta chains derived from one specimen sequenced in a study of blood T cell repertoires in COVID-19. Assay: immunoSEQ multiplex PCR; the TCRdb copy retains only in-frame clones and omits some. Of some 130,000 clones listed, 60% to 80% are singletons. The specimen sequenced was peripheral blood. These receptors were collected from a man between 60 and 75 years old who had recovered from COVID-19.

The chain combines TRBV5-1 with TRBJ2-7; maybe TRBD1 (6 bases). Germline V lookup: CDR1 SGHRS, CDR2 YFSETQ. The CDR3 is 13 amino acids. V shed 4 bases and J shed 1 base, with 9 bases lying between them. This chain's CDR3 is CASSPTGSYEQYF. DNA of the CDR3: TGCGCCAGCAGCCCTACAGGGTCCTACGAGCAGTACTTC.

The V gene is TRBV6-6, the J gene TRBJ1-1; 10 bases are a match to TRBD1. In germline, CDR1 is MNHNY, CDR2 SVGAGI (reference sequence). The CDR3 sequence is 15 residues long. Trimming took 7 bases from V and 5 from J; bases not matched to a gene: 10. The DNA of the CDR3 is TGTGCCAGCACCCCGGGACAGGGGTGGAGTACTGAAGCTTTCTTT. Its protein product is CASTPGQGWSTEAFF.

The chain carries TRBV7-2 and TRBJ1-1, with D perhaps matching TRBD1 (5 bases). The length of the CDR3 is 15 residues. Germline-derived CDR1 and CDR2 are SGHTA and FQGNSA. Trimming took 2 bases from V and 2 from J, leaving 12 bases between them. CDR3 DNA sequence: TGTGCCAGCAGCTTAATAGCGGGACGAAACACTGAAGCTTTCTTT. Residues: CASSLIAGRNTEAFF.

The rearrangement links TRBV24-1 to TRBJ2-3, with 10 bases matching TRBD1. The length of the CDR3 is 15 residues. CDR1 is KGHDR and CDR2 is SFDVKD in the germline V gene. J lost 6 bases, V lost 9 bases, and 11 bases had no gene match. CDR3 DNA: TGTGCCACCTCTTCCGGGACAGGGGTAGGCGATACGCAGTATTTT. This gives the protein CATSSGTGVGDTQYF.

This clone was counted many times. This chain connects TRBV7-2 to TRBJ2-2, with 8 positions matching TRBD2. The V segment lost 4 bases and the J segment 6 bases; nucleotides outside the gene matches: 10. The germline V gene encodes CDR1 SGHTA and CDR2 FQGNSA. The CDR3 is 16 residues long. CDR3 protein: CASSSQGLGTAGELFF. The CDR3 DNA is TGTGCCAGCAGCTCCCAGGGACTAGGAACGGCCGGGGAGCTGTTTTTT. The whole variable domain, filled in from reference TRBV7-2 and TRBJ2-2, reads GAGVSQSPSNKVTEKGKDVELRCDPISGHTALYWYRQSLGQGLEFLIYFQGNSAPDKSGLPSDRFSAERTGGSVSTLTIQRTQQEDSAVYLCASSSQGLGTAGELFFGEGSRLTVL.

The genes are TRBV30 and TRBJ2-3; TRBD2 matches at 8 bases. This CDR3 comprises 14 residues. V shed 1 base, J shed 5 bases, and the junction held 5 bases outside the gene matches. In germline, CDR1 is GTSNPN, CDR2 SVGIG (reference sequence). The CDR3 DNA is TGTGCCTGGAGTGGTCCCCTAGCGGGAGATACGCAGTATTTT. Translated: CAWSGPLAGDTQYF. The full variable domain, completed using reference TRBV30 and TRBJ2-3, is SQTIHQWPATLVQPVGSPLSLECTVEGTSNPNLYWYRQAAGRGLQLLFYSVGIGQISSEVPQNLSASRPQDRQFILSSKKLLLSDSGFYLCAWSGPLAGDTQYFGPGTRLTVL.

The CDR3: CASSLDGTGGRGYTF. CDR3 sequence (DNA): TGTGCCAGCAGCTTAGACGGGACAGGGGGAAGGGGCTACACCTTC. The V gene is TRBV7-3, the J gene TRBJ1-2; 11 bases agree with TRBD1. This CDR3 comprises 15 residues. Germline-derived CDR1 and CDR2 are SGHTA and FQGTGA. V trimming: 2 bases; J trimming: 8 bases; junction bases outside the gene matches: 7. Filled out from reference TRBV7-3 and TRBJ1-2, the complete variable domain reads GAGVSQTPSNKVTEKGKYVELRCDPISGHTALYWYRQSLGQGPEFLIYFQGTGAADDSGLPNDRFFAVRPEGSVSTLKIQRTERGDSAVYLCASSLDGTGGRGYTFGSGTRLTVV.

The table lists this clone with a count of one. J is TRBJ1-1 and V is TRBV5-1; D might be TRBD1 (5 bases). With 0 bases removed from V and 2 bases from J, the gap between germline ends came to 8 bases. CDR1 and CDR2 from the germline V gene are SGHRS and YFSETQ. The CDR3 runs to 14 residues. The CDR3 protein is CASSLGDSNTEAFF. The DNA of the CDR3 is TGCGCCAGCAGCTTGGGGGACTCCAACACTGAAGCTTTCTTT. Full variable domain (outside the CDR3, taken from reference TRBV5-1 and TRBJ1-1): KAGVTQTPRYLIKTRGQQVTLSCSPISGHRSVSWYQQTPGQGLQFLFEYFSETQRNKGNFPGRFSGRQFSNSRSEMNVSTLELGDSALYLCASSLGDSNTEAFFGQGTRLTVV.

V is TRBV7-3 and J is TRBJ2-1, with TRBD2 identical over 13 bases. Trimming took 5 bases from V and 9 from J; bases not matched to a gene: 7. Germline loops: CDR1 SGHTA, CDR2 FQGTGA. This CDR3 has 15 residues. The CDR3 loop is CASSLRLAGGPEQFF. The CDR3, as DNA: TGTGCCAGCAGCCTCCGACTAGCGGGGGGCCCTGAGCAGTTCTTC. The full variable domain, with the rest looked up from reference TRBV7-3 and TRBJ2-1, is GAGVSQTPSNKVTEKGKYVELRCDPISGHTALYWYRQSLGQGPEFLIYFQGTGAADDSGLPNDRFFAVRPEGSVSTLKIQRTERGDSAVYLCASSLRLAGGPEQFFGPGTRLTVL.

This clone has just one count. J is TRBJ2-7 and V is TRBV7-2; D not certain. The ends were cut back, 1 base at V and 5 bases at J, with 12 bases in the middle. Germline-derived CDR1 and CDR2 are SGHTA and FQGNSA. The CDR3 length is 14 residues. CDR3 residues: CASSLEPARNEQYF. Here the CDR3 DNA reads TGTGCCAGCAGCTTAGAACCTGCTAGAAACGAGCAGTACTTC.

This chain connects TRBV18 to TRBJ1-4; 8 positions match TRBD1. Germline V gives CDR1 KGHSH, CDR2 LQKENI. There are 15 residues in the CDR3. Trimming removed 1 base from V and 7 bases from J; junction bases left unmatched: 5. CDR3 residues: CASSPRGTGAEKLFF. DNA of the CDR3: TGTGCCAGCTCACCACGAGGGACAGGAGCTGAAAAACTGTTTTTT.

The CDR3 DNA reads as TGTGCCAGTCGTCGACAGGGGGACACAGATACGCAGTATTTT. It specifies CASRRQGDTDTQYF. The V call is TRBV19, the J call TRBJ2-3, with 9 positions matching TRBD1. CDR1 is LNHDA and CDR2 is SQIVND in the germline V gene (reference sequence). CDR3 size: 14 residues. Trimming took 8 bases from V and 2 from J; bases not matched to a gene: 5.

The rearrangement links TRBV2 to TRBJ1-5, with unresolved D. With 4 bases removed from V and 0 bases from J, the gap between germline ends came to 10 bases. CDR3 size: 15 residues. Germline CDR1 reads SNHLY; CDR2 reads FYNNEI. Here the CDR3 DNA reads TGTGCCAGCAGTGTCGGCAGGCATAGCAATCAGCCCCAGCATTTT. This translates into CASSVGRHSNQPQHF.

The chain carries TRBV11-2 and TRBJ2-3; a possible D gene is TRBD2 (5 bases). Trimming removed 6 bases at V and 1 base at J, with 20 bases between. The CDR3 sequence is 17 residues long. CDR1 is SGHAT and CDR2 is FQNNGV in the germline V gene. The CDR3 nucleotides read TGTGCCAGCAGGCAGGTCCGGGGTCCGAAGGGCACAGATACGCAGTATTTT. It codes for CASRQVRGPKGTDTQYF.